The clone carrying this T cell receptor (beta chain) was seen only once. Its antigen is as yet unknown. The data were taken from a study of a mutant IDH1 vaccine in newly diagnosed glioma. Study details: The treated population exhibited a male proportion of 62.5%, a female proportion of about 38%, and a mean age of about 40 years. Standard pretreatment was either radiotherapy, temozolomide, or, for most, radiochemotherapy with temozolomide.

Germline V lookup: CDR1 SSHAT, CDR2 FNYEAQ (reference sequence). The CDR3 spans 11 residues. Study findings and constraints: Approximately 95% of patients showed vaccine-induced immune responses across multiple MHC alleles.

TCRdb keeps only in-frame clones here, not all; method: immunoSEQ multiplex PCR. Among 55,000 to 70,000 clones, around 86% were seen once, and the ten largest hold 2.9%. Documented time point: baseline, week 1 (first vaccination visit). This sample's treatment: pre-vaccination baseline after standard-of-care therapy. The source is a man aged 25-45 years with glioma. Sequences were derived from PBMCs, sampled from a glioma patient treated with radiotherapy, temozolomide or both. J is TRBJ1-3 and V is TRBV7-7, with no clear D. The CDR3 coding sequence is TGTGGAGTATCTAATGGAAACACCATATATTTT. This translates into CGVSNGNTIYF.